This T cell receptor beta chain was documented in a study of Ad26.COV2.S vaccination and SARS-CoV-2 variants. The treatment: 19 received Ad26.COV2.S at low or high dose, single or two shots; several received placebo; per-sample allocation not given. Day 63 following the first vaccine or placebo injection was when the samples were taken. Study-level points and caveats: Substantial breadth was reportedly displayed by spike-specific CD8+ and CD4+ T cell responses after vaccination.

A remark on this clone: Its cognate antigen is unknown.

Data came from immunoSEQ multiplex PCR; TCRdb stores just in-frame clones and leaves some out. The sample lists roughly 400,000 clones, around 91% occurring once. The CDR3 length is 11 residues. Germline CDR1 and CDR2: DFQATT and SNEGSKA (reference sequence). V was clipped by 2 bases and J by 6 bases, with 8 bases between them. The sequence came from a person aged 18-65 years who received the Ad26.COV2.S COVID-19 vaccine or a placebo. The rearrangement uses TRBV20-1 and TRBJ2-7, with D perhaps TRBD2 (5 bases). Material: peripheral blood, obtained in a trial of Ad26.COV2.S vaccine versus placebo. The CDR3 region is CSARSGFEQYF. Here the CDR3 DNA reads TGCAGTGCTAGAAGCGGCTTCGAGCAGTACTTC.